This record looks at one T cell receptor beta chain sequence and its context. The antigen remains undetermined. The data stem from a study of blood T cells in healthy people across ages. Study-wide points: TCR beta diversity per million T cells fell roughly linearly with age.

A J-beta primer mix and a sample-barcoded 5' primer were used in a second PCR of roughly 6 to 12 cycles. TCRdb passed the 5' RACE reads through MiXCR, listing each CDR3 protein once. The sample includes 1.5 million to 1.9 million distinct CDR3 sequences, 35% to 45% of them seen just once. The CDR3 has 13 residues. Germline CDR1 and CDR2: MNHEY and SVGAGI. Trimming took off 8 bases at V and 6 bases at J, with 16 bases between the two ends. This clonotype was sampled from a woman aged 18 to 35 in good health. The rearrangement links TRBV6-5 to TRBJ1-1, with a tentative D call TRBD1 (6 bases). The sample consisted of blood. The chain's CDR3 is CASENRDSAEAFF. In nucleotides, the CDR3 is TGTGCCAGCGAAAACAGGGATAGTGCTGAAGCTTTCTTT.